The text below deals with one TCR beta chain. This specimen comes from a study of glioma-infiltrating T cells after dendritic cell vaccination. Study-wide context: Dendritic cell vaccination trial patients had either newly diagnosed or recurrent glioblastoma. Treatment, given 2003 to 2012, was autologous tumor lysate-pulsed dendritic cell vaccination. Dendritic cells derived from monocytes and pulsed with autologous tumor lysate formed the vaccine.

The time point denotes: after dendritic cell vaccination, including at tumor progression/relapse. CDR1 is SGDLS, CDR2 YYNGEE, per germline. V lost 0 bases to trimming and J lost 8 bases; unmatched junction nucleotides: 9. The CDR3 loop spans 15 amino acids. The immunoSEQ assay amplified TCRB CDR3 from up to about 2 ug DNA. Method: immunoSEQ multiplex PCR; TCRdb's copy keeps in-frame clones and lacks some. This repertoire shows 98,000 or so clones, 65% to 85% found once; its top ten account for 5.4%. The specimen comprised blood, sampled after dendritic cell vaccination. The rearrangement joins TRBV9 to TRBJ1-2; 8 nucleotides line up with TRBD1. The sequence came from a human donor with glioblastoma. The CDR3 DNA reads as TGTGCCAGCAGCGTAGCTCCAGGGGGCGAGTCCGGCTACACCTTC. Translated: CASSVAPGGESGYTF.